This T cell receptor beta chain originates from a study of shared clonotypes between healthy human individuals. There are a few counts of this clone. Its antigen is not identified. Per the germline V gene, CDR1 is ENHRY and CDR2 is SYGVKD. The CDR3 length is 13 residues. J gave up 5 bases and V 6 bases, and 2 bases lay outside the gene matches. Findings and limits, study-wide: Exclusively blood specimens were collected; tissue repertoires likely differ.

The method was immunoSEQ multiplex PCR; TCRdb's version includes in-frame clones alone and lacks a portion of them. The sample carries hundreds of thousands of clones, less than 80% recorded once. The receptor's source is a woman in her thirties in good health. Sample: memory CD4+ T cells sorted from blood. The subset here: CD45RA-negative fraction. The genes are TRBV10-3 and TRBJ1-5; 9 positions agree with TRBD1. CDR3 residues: CAISRDRDQPQHF. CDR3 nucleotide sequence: TGTGCCATCAGCCGGGACAGGGATCAGCCCCAGCATTTT.